The entry below gives a single T cell receptor beta chain sequence along with its context. This record belongs to a study of blood T cell repertoires in COVID-19. The overall study: There were acute and convalescent COVID-19 samples, and they came from the United States, Italy and Spain. In each case, the material was cDNA or gDNA derived from T cells, B-cell-depleted T cells, or PBMCs.

Per the original methods: Nucleated cell number was recorded as an estimate derived from reference gene primer amplification. Clones were read by immunoSEQ multiplex PCR, and TCRdb kept only the in-frame ones, dropping some. V, J and clone size are taken as reported in that table, and D and trimming were inferred from the DNA itself. Among under 300,000 clones listed, approximately 85% were seen once. The V end lost 1 base, the J end lost 5 bases, and 11 bases lay between the germline ends. The V gene's germline CDR1 is LGHNA and CDR2 YNFKEQ. This CDR3 has 14 residues. The rearrangement joins TRBV4-2 to TRBJ1-1, with D hard to call. The receptor's source is a woman aged 70 to 79 with acute or convalescent COVID-19. The material sequenced was peripheral blood. This chain's CDR3 is CASSQGGAGTEAFF. The DNA of the CDR3 is TGTGCCAGCAGCCAAGGGGGAGCGGGGACTGAAGCTTTCTTT.